This TCR beta chain was recorded in a study of sequential checkpoint blockade in melanoma. Turning to the study itself: Randomization was 1:1 between first-line nivolumab→ipilimumab and ipilimumab→nivolumab. Maintenance nivolumab came after either treatment sequence.

This clone has a handful of counts. The treatment was: randomized to nivolumab then ipilimumab (arm A) or the reverse (arm B). None of the patients previously received DNA-damaging chemotherapy. Live CD3+CD8+ CD19− CD56− cells were sorted from PBMCs. Sequencing was performed with immunoSEQ multiplex PCR; in TCRdb, only in-frame clones are kept and a portion is missing. This table holds around 12,000 clones, approximately 69% found once. The V gene end was trimmed by 11 bases and the J gene end by 5 bases; junction bases not matched to a gene: 4. There are 12 residues in the CDR3. The germline gives CDR1 SGHVS, CDR2 FNYEAQ.

Source: CD8+ T cells sorted from blood (inferred from file names), taken from a patient given nivolumab and ipilimumab in sequence. This TCR came from a human donor with melanoma. The chain links TRBV7-6 to TRBJ2-1; TRBD1 aligns across 9 bases. The CDR3 sequence is CAVTGGNNEQFF. For the CDR3, the DNA is TGTGCCGTGACAGGGGGAAACAATGAGCAGTTCTTC. The whole variable domain, filled in from reference TRBV7-6 and TRBJ2-1, reads GAGVSQSPRYKVTKRGQDVALRCDPISGHVSLYWYRQALGQGPEFLTYFNYEAQQDKSGLPNDRFSAERPEGSISTLTIQRTEQRDSAMYRCAVTGGNNEQFFGPGTRLTVL.